The 11 T cell receptor beta chains presented below share a single source sample, sequenced in a study of T cell changes during pregnancy in multiple sclerosis. TCRdb keeps only in-frame clones here, not all; method: immunoSEQ multiplex PCR. The sample lists approximately 88,000 clones; 85% to 95% were seen once. This material consisted of peripheral blood, taken in the first trimester of pregnancy. Receptors were obtained from a female donor with multiple sclerosis, enrolled in a pregnancy study.

This clone was detected once. The J gene is TRBJ2-2, the V gene TRBV11-2; perhaps TRBD1 as D (6 bases). V was pared by 5 bases and J by 8 bases, with 9 bases between. CDR3 length: 12 amino acids. CDR1 and CDR2 from the germline V gene are SGHAT and FQNNGV. The CDR3 spells CASSEQGGELFF. The CDR3 nucleotides are TGTGCCAGCAGCGAACAGGGAGGGGAGCTGTTTTTT.

This clone was detected many times. This rearrangement joins TRBV6-4 to TRBJ2-1; D call uncertain. Trimming pared 3 bases from V and 5 bases from J, leaving 8 bases between. Germline assignment: CDR1 MRHNA and CDR2 SNTAGT. This CDR3 is 13 amino acids long. CDR3 sequence: CASSDASHNEQFF. CDR3 nucleotides: TGTGCCAGCAGTGATGCGAGCCACAATGAGCAGTTCTTC.

This clone was seen a handful of times. The chain uses TRBV28 and TRBJ1-4; D is possibly TRBD1 (5 bases). The germline V and J ends were trimmed by 3 bases and 4 bases, with 9 bases remaining between them. CDR3 size: 14 residues. The germline gives CDR1 MDHEN, CDR2 SYDVKM. The CDR3 bases are TGTGCCAGCAGTTTTACAGGCGTTAATGAAAAACTGTTTTTT. This translates into CASSFTGVNEKLFF.

V is TRBV19 and J is TRBJ2-3; 7 bases map to TRBD1. Germline CDR1 is LNHDA and CDR2 is SQIVND (reference sequence). Trimming cost V 6 bases and J 6 bases; bases outside gene matches: 6. There are 13 residues in the CDR3. CDR3 in DNA: TGTGCCAGTAGGGAAACAGGGGTGGATACGCAGTATTTT. Translating gives CASRETGVDTQYF.

The chain carries TRBV19 and TRBJ2-1, with 7 bases that match TRBD2. V was clipped by 3 bases and J by 13 bases; unmatched bases: 9. This CDR3 region has 13 residues. Germline lookup yields CDR1 LNHDA and CDR2 SQIVND (reference sequence). CDR3 loop: CASSIPSGSYQFF. The CDR3 DNA follows: TGTGCCAGTAGTATCCCTAGCGGATCTTATCAGTTCTTC.

The rearrangement links TRBV23-1 to TRBJ2-6; TRBD1 agrees at 10 bases. TRBV23-1 is given ORF status, its function remaining uncertain. The CDR3 length is 19 residues. Trimming cost V 0 bases and J 0 bases; bases outside gene matches: 5. The DNA for the CDR3 is TGCGCCAGCAGTCAATCGGGGACAGGGGACGACTCTGGGGCCAACGTCCTGACTTTC. It is translated as CASSQSGTGDDSGANVLTF.

The chain couples TRBV6-5 to TRBJ2-6; weak D call: TRBD2 (6 bases). The CDR3 is made up of 16 amino acids. Germline assignment: CDR1 MNHEY and CDR2 SVGAGI. Deletions cut 2 bases from V and 0 bases from J, with 8 bases between. This CDR3 is CASSYGRGSGANVLTF. The CDR3 region has the DNA TGTGCCAGCAGTTACGGGCGGGGCTCTGGGGCCAACGTCCTGACTTTC.

The rearrangement links TRBV5-6 to TRBJ2-1; the match to TRBD2 covers 13 bases. J gave up 8 bases and V 1 base, and 6 bases lay outside the gene matches. Germline V gives CDR1 SGHDT, CDR2 YYEEEE. This CDR3 has 16 amino acids. The CDR3 nucleotides are TGTGCCAGCAGCTTGTCGGGACTAGCGGGAAGGGATGAGCAGTTCTTC. Protein: CASSLSGLAGRDEQFF.

The genes are TRBV18 and TRBJ2-7, with TRBD1 matching over 10 bases. Germline lookup yields CDR1 KGHSH and CDR2 LQKENI. This CDR3 is built from 12 residues. V lost 10 bases, J lost 6 bases, and 6 bases stayed unmatched. The CDR3 sequence is CATGQGTVEQYF. CDR3 nucleotides: TGTGCCACGGGACAGGGGACGGTCGAGCAGTACTTC.

This chain connects TRBV5-4 to TRBJ2-7; TRBD2 agrees at 8 bases. J gave up 4 bases and V 4 bases, and 13 bases lay outside the gene matches. The CDR3 loop spans 16 amino acids. Germline V lookup: CDR1 SGHNT, CDR2 YYREEE (reference sequence). CDR3 nucleotides: TGTGCCAGCAGCCTGCCTCTGGCGGGAGGCCGTTACGAGCAGTACTTC. It specifies CASSLPLAGGRYEQYF.

V gene TRBV19 combines with J gene TRBJ1-1; 7 nucleotides line up with TRBD1. The ends lost 3 bases at V and 5 bases at J; junction bases unmatched: 6. The CDR3 consists of 14 residues. Per germline, CDR1 LNHDA and CDR2 SQIVND (reference sequence). The CDR3 region has the DNA TGTGCCAGTAGTATTTCGACAGGGCAAACTGAAGCTTTCTTT. Amino acids: CASSISTGQTEAFF.